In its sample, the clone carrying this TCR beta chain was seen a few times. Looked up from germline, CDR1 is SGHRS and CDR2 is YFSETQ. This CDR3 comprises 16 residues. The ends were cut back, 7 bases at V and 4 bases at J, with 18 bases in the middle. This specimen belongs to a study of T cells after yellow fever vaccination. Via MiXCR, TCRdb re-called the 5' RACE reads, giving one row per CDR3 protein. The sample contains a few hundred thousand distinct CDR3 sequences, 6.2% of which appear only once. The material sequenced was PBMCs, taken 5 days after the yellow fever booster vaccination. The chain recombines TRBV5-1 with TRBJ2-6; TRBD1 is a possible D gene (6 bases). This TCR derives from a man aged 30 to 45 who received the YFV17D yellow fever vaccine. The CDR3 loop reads CASGTGRPLGANVLTF. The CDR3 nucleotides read TGCGCCAGCGGTACAGGGCGACCCCTCGGGGCCAACGTCCTGACTTTC. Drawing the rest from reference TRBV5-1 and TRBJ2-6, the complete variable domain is KAGVTQTPRYLIKTRGQQVTLSCSPISGHRSVSWYQQTPGQGLQFLFEYFSETQRNKGNFPGRFSGRQFSNSRSEMNVSTLELGDSALYLCASGTGRPLGANVLTFGAGSRLTVL.